Each of the 2 T cell receptor beta chains below was sequenced from the same sample in a study of blood T cells in healthy people across ages. A J-beta primer mix and a sample-barcoded 5' primer were used in a second PCR of about 6 to 12 cycles. TCRdb called the 5' RACE reads again in MiXCR, with one record for every CDR3 protein. The sample has around 2 million distinct CDR3 sequences, 30% to 40% seen once; the top ten hold approximately 22%. Sequencing was carried out using blood. These TCRs come from a human donor in good health.

The rearrangement links TRBV20-1 to TRBJ1-5; D is unresolved. Germline CDR1 and CDR2: DFQATT and SNEGSKA (reference sequence). V lost 3 bases and J lost 4, with 13 bases in between. The CDR3 has 14 residues. The chain's CDR3 is CSAREQRKNQPQHF. Written as DNA, the CDR3 is TGCAGTGCTAGGGAACAGCGAAAGAATCAGCCCCAGCATTTT.

The chain has TRBV7-2 and TRBJ2-4; D may be TRBD2 (5 bases). Trimming left V 3 bases short and J 5 bases short, with 11 bases between. CDR1 is SGHTA and CDR2 is FQGNSA in the germline V gene. The CDR3 extends over 14 amino acids. The CDR3, as DNA: TGTGCCAGCAGCTTTACTAGAACGCAAAACATTCAGTACTTC. It encodes CASSFTRTQNIQYF.